This TCR beta chain originates from a study of read filtering for tumor transcriptome and immune sequencing. This clonotype was recorded many times. What it binds is unknown. From roughly 390 ng of RNA, a library with molecular barcoded alpha/delta and beta/gamma adaptors was made. TCRdb recomputed calls from the reads with MiXCR, one row per CDR3 protein. The sample contains about 19,000 distinct CDR3 sequences, approximately 20% of which appear only once. V gave up 7 bases and J gave up 0 bases, with 13 bases separating them. This CDR3 has 13 amino acids. Per germline, CDR1 SQVTM and CDR2 ANQGSEA. Whole-study results and caveats: Dropping single-read clonotypes raised IR-seq and RNA-seq shared-clonotype correlation.

The J gene is TRBJ2-7, the V gene TRBV29-1, with D unclear. Specimen: a population of CD138-negative cells sorted from bone marrow. The receptor's source is a donor aged 40 or over with multiple myeloma. CDR3 sequence reads: CSAALQSSYEQYF. The CDR3, as DNA: TGCAGCGCTGCGCTACAGAGCTCCTACGAGCAGTACTTC.